Sequencing of this T cell receptor beta chain was carried out in a study of cytomegalovirus exposure and HLA in healthy donors. Researchers ran the PCR with 60 Vbeta and 13 Jbeta primers. Authors' methods: Per a later analysis, the number of unique TCR beta chains was approximately 80 million, of which some 10 million were shared. Data came from immunoSEQ multiplex PCR; TCRdb stores just in-frame clones and leaves some out. That table gives V, J and clone size, and the DNA gave D and trimming. This table has nearly 200,000 clones, more than 60% appearing once. The sequence was obtained from a woman aged 30 to 39 in good health and CMV-seropositive. The sample consisted of PBMCs.

Here the CDR3 reads CASSLVGLAGGPSTGELFF. CDR3 DNA: TGTGCCAGCAGCTTAGTTGGGCTAGCGGGGGGGCCGTCCACCGGGGAGCTGTTTTTT. This chain links TRBV7-6 with TRBJ2-2; 12 bases match TRBD2. The CDR3 covers 19 residues. Germline V lookup: CDR1 SGHVS, CDR2 FNYEAQ. After removal of 1 base from V and 4 bases from J, the junction contained 10 bases not matched to a gene. Drawing the rest from reference TRBV7-6 and TRBJ2-2, the complete variable domain is GAGVSQSPRYKVTKRGQDVALRCDPISGHVSLYWYRQALGQGPEFLTYFNYEAQQDKSGLPNDRFSAERPEGSISTLTIQRTEQRDSAMYRCASSLVGLAGGPSTGELFFGEGSRLTVL.